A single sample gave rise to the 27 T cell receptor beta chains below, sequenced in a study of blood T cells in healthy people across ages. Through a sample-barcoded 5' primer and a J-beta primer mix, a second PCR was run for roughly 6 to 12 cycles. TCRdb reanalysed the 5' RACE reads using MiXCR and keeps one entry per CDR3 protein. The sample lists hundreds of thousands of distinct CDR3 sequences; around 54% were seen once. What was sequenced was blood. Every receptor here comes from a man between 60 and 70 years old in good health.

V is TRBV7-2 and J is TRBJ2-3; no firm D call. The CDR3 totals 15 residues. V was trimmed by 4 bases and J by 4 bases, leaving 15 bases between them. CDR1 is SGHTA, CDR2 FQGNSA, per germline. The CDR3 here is CASSSMGSGADTQYF. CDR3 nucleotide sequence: TGTGCCAGCAGCTCTATGGGTAGTGGCGCAGATACGCAGTATTTT.

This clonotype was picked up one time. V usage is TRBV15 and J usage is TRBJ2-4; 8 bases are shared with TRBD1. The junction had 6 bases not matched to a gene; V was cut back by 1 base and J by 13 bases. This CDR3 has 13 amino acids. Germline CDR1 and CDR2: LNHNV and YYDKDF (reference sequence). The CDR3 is CATSRVGQGRQYF. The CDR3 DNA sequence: TGTGCCACCAGCAGAGTTGGACAGGGTCGGCAGTACTTC.

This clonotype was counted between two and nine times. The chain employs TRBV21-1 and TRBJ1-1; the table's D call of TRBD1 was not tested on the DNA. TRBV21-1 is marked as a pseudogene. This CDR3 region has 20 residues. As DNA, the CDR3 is TGTGCCAGCAGCAACGACGGGTGTGGGGGGCGAAAAGGTGGGAACACTGAAGCTTTCTTT. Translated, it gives CASSNDGCGGRKGGNTEAFF.

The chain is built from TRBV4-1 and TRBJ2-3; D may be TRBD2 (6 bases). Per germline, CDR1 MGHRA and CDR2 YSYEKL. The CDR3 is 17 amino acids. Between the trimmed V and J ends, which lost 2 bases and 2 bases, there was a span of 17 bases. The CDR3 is CASSQTGTRDPTDTQYF. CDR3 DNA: TGCGCCAGCAGCCAAACCGGGACTCGAGACCCCACAGATACGCAGTATTTT.

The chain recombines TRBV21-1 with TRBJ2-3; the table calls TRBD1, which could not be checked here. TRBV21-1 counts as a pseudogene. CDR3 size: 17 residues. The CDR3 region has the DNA TGTGCCAGCAGCAAGTTTACCCGGACAGGGGGCACAGATACGCAGTATTTT. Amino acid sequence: CASSKFTRTGGTDTQYF.

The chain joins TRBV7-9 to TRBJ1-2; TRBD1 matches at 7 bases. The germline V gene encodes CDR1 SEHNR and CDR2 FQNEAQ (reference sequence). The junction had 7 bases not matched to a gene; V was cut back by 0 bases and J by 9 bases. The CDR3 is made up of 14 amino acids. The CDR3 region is CASSLAGQVLSYTF. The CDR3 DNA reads TGTGCCAGCAGCTTAGCCGGACAGGTGCTTAGCTACACCTTC. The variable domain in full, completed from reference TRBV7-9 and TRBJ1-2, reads DTGVSQNPRHKITKRGQNVTFRCDPISEHNRLYWYRQTLGQGPEFLTYFQNEAQLEKSRLLSDRFSAERPKGSFSTLEIQRTEQGDSAMYLCASSLAGQVLSYTFGSGTRLTVV.

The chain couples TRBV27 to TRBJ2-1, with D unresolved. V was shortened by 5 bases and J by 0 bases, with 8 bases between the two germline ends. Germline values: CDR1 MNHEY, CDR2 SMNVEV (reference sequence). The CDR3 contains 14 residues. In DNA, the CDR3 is TGTGCCAGCAGTGTTTGGGGCTCCTACAATGAGCAGTTCTTC. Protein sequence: CASSVWGSYNEQFF.

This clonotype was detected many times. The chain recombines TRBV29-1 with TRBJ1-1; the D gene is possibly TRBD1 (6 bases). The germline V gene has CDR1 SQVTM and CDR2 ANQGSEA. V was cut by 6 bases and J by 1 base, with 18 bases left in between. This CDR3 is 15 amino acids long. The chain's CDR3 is CSVVPQGAKNTEAFF. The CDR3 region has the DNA TGCAGCGTCGTACCACAGGGAGCTAAGAACACTGAAGCTTTCTTT. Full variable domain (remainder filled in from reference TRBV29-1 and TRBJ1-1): SAVISQKPSRDICQRGTSLTIQCQVDSQVTMMFWYRQQPGQSLTLIATANQGSEATYESGFVIDKFPISRPNLTFSTLTVSNMSPEDSSIYLCSVVPQGAKNTEAFFGQGTRLTVV.

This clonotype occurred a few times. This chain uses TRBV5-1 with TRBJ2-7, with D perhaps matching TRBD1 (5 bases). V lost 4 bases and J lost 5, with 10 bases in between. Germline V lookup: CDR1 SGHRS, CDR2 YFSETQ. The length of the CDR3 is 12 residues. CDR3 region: CASSLTGHEQYF. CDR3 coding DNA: TGCGCCAGCAGCCTAACAGGCCACGAGCAGTACTTC.

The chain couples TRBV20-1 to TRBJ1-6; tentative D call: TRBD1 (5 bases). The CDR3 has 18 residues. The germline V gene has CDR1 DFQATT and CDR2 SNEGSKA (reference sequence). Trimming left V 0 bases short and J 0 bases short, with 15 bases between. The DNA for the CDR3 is TGCAGTGCTAGAGAGGGGGGGTTAGCAAACTCCTATAATTCACCCCTCCACTTT. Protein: CSAREGGLANSYNSPLHF.

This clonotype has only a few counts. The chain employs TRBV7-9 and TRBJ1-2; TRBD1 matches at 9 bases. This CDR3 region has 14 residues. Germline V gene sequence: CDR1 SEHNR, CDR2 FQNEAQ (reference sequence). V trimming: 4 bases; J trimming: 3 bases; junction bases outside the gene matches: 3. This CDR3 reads CASSSTGGHYGYTF. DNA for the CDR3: TGTGCCAGCAGCTCCACAGGGGGCCACTATGGCTACACCTTC.

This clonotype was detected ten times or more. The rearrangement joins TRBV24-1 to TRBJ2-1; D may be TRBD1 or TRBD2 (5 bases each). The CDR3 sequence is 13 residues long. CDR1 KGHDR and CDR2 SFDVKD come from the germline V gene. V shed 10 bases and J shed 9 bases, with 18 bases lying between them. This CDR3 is CATGDESTPEQFF. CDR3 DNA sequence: TGTGCCACAGGGGACGAGAGTACACCTGAGCAGTTCTTC.

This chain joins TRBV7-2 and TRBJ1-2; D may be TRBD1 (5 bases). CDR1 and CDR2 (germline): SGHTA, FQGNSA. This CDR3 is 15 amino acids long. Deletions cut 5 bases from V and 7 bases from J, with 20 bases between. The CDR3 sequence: CASSVSLVGASGYTF. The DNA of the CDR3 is TGTGCCAGCAGCGTGAGCTTAGTTGGGGCCTCTGGCTACACCTTC.

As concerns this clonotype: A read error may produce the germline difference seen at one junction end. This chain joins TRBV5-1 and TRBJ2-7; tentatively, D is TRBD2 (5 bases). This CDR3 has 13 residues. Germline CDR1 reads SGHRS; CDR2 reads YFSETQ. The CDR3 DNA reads TGCGCCAGCACCTTGATTGGGAGTTGGGAGCAGTACTTC. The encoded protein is CASTLIGSWEQYF.

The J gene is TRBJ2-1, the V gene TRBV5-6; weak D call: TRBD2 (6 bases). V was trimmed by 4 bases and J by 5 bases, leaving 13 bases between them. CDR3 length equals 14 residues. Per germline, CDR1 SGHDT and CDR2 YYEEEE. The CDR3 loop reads CASSVVGGDNEQFF. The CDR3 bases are TGTGCCAGCAGCGTCGTGGGGGGAGACAATGAGCAGTTCTTC.

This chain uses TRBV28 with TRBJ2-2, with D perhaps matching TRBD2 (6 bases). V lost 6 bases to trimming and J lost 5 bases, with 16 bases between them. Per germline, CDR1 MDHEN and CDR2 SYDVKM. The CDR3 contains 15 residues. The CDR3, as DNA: TGTGCCAGCAGCACAGTGGGCGCGGGAACCGGGGAGCTGTTTTTT. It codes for CASSTVGAGTGELFF.

Written as DNA, the CDR3 is TGTGCCAGCAGTGAAGGGACAGGGTGGGGAAACATTCAGTACTTC. Translated, it gives CASSEGTGWGNIQYF. The J gene is TRBJ2-4, the V gene TRBV2, with 8 bases lining up with TRBD1. In germline, CDR1 is SNHLY, CDR2 FYNNEI. Trimming cost V 1 base and J 6 bases; bases outside gene matches: 5. This CDR3 comprises 15 residues.

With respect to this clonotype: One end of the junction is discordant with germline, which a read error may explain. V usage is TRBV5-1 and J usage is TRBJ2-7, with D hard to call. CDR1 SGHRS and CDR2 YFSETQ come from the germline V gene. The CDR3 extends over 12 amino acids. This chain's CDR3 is CASSLPSDEQYF. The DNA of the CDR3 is TGCGCCAGCAGCTTGCCCTCCGACGAGCAGTACTTC.

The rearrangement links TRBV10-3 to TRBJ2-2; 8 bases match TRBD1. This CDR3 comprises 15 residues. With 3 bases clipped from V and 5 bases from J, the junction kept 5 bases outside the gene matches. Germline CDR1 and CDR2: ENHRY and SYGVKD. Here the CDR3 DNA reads TGTGCCATCAGTGACCAGGGGGCAGGGACCGGGGAGCTGTTTTTT. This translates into CAISDQGAGTGELFF.

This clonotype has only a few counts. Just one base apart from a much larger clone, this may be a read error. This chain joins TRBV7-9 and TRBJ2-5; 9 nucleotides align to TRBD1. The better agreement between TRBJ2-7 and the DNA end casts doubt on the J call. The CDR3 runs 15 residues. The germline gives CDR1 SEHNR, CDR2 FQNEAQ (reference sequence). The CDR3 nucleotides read TGTGCCGGCAGCTTAGAAAGACGGACAGGGGACGAGCAGTACTTC. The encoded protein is CAGSLERRTGDEQYF.

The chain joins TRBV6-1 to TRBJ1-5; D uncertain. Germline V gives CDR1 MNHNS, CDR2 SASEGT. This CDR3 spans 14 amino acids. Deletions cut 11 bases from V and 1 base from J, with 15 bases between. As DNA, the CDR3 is TGTGCCTCGATAAGGGATCACAGCAATCAGCCCCAGCATTTT. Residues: CASIRDHSNQPQHF.

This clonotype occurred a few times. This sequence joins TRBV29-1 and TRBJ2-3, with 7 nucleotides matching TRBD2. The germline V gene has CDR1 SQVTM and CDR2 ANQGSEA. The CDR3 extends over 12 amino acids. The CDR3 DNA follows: TGCAGTAGTTTTTCGGGAGGCACCCAGCAGTATTTT. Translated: CSSFSGGTQQYF.

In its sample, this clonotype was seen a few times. The CDR3 spells CASSSRRDRENEQFF. The CDR3 nucleotides read TGCGCCAGCAGTTCCCGCCGGGACAGGGAGAATGAGCAGTTCTTC. The rearrangement uses TRBV10-2 and TRBJ2-1; 9 bases align to TRBD1. Trimming took 5 bases from V and 7 from J; bases not matched to a gene: 9. This CDR3 has 15 amino acids. Looked up from germline, CDR1 is WSHSY and CDR2 is SAAADI.

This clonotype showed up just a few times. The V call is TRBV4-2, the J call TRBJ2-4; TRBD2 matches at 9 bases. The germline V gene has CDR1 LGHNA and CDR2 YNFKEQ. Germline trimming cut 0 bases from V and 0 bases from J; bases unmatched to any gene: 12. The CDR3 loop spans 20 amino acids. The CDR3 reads CASSQDEVPSGELAKNIQYF. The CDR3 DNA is TGTGCCAGCAGCCAAGATGAGGTTCCTAGCGGGGAGCTAGCCAAAAACATTCAGTACTTC.

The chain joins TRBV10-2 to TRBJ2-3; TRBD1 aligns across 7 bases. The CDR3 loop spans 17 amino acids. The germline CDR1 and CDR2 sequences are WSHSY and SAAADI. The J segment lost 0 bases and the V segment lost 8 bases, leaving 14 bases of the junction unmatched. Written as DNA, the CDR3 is TGCGCCAGCGACCCCGCCGGGACAGCCTCTAGCACAGATACGCAGTATTTT. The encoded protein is CASDPAGTASSTDTQYF.

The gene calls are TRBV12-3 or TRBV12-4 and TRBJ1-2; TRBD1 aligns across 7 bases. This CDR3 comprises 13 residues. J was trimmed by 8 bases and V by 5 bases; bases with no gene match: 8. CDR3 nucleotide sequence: TGTGCCAGCAGTATCGGACAGGTCCGCGGCTACACCTTC. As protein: CASSIGQVRGYTF.

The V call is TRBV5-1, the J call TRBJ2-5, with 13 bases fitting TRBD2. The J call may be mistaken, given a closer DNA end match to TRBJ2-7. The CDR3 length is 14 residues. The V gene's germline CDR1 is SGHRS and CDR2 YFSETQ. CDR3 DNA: TGCGCCAGCAAACTAGCGGGAGGGACCTACGAGCAGTACTTC. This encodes CASKLAGGTYEQYF.